The next 2 T cell receptor beta chains were all read from a single sample in a study of shared clonotypes between healthy human individuals. Only in-frame clones appear in the TCRdb table, and some are missing; sequencing was by immunoSEQ multiplex PCR. The table records about 2.5 million clones, around 93% of them present only once. The sequenced sample consisted of naive CD4+ T cells from PBMCs. Subset indicated: CD45RA+ positively selected. All receptors derive from a man younger than 35 in good health. Some clones in this sample may be carry-over from other donors' samples.

V and J are TRBV7-9 and TRBJ2-1, with no clear D. Deletions cut 0 bases from V and 6 bases from J, with 9 bases between. This CDR3 has 14 amino acids. The germline gives CDR1 SEHNR, CDR2 FQNEAQ (reference sequence). The DNA of the CDR3 is TGTGCCAGCAGCTTAGCTCAGGCCAGCAATGAGCAGTTCTTC. It translates to CASSLAQASNEQFF.

The V and J genes are TRBV2 and TRBJ1-1; tentatively, D is TRBD1 (6 bases). CDR1 is SNHLY, CDR2 FYNNEI, per germline. This CDR3 is built from 16 residues. The V and J ends lost 1 base and 4 bases respectively, with 16 bases between them. In nucleotides, the CDR3 is TGTGCCAGCAGTGAAGTCGCAGGGTGGGGGGCCACTGAAGCTTTCTTT. Its protein is CASSEVAGWGATEAFF.